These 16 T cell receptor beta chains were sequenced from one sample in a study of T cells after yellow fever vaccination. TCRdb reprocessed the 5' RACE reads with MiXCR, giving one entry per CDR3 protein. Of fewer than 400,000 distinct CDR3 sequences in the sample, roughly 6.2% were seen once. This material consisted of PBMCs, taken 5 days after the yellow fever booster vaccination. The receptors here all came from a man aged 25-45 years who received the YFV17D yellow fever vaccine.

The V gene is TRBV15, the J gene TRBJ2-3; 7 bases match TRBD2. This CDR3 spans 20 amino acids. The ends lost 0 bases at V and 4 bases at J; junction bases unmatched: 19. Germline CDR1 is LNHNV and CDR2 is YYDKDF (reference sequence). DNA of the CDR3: TGTGCCACCAGCAGAGATCTGGGGGGGAGATCCCTCCCTCCACCAGATACGCAGTATTTT. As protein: CATSRDLGGRSLPPPDTQYF.

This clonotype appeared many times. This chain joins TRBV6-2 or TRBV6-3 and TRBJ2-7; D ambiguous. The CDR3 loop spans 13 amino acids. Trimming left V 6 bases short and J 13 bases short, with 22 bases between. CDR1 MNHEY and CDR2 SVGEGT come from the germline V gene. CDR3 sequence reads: CASRNTEIPVCYF. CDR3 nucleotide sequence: TGTGCCAGCAGGAACACAGAGATCCCCGTTTGTTACTTC.

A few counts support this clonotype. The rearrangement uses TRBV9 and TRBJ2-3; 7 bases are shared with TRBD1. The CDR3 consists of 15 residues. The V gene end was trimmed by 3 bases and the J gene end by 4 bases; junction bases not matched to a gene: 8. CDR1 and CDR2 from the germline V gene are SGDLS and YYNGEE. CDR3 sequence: CASSERTGVADTQYF. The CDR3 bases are TGTGCCAGCAGCGAGAGGACAGGCGTGGCAGATACGCAGTATTTT.

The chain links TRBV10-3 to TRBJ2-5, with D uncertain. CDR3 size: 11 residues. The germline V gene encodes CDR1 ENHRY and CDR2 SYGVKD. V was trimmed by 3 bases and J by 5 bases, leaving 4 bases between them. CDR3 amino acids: CAISETETQYF. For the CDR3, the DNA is TGTGCCATCAGTGAAACGGAGACCCAGTACTTC.

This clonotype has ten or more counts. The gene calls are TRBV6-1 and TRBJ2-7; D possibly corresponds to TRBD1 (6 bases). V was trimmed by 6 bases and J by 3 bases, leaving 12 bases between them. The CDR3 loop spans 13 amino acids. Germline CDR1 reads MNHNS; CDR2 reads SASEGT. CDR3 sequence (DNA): TGTGCCAGCAGCGAGGGACAAGACTACGAGCAGTACTTC. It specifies CASSEGQDYEQYF.

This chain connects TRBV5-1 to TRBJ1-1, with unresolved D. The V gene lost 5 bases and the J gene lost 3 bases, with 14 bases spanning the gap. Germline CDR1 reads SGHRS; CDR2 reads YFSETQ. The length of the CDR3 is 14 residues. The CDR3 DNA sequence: TGCGCCAGCAGGTTGCAAGGGTCAGACACTGAAGCTTTCTTT. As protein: CASRLQGSDTEAFF.

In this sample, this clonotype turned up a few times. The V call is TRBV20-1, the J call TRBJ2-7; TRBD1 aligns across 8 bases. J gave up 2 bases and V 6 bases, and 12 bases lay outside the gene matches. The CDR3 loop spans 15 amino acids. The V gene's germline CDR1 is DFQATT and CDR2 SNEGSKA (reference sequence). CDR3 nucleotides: TGCAGTGCCACCGGGACAGGAAAATATACCTACGAGCAGTACTTC. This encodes CSATGTGKYTYEQYF.

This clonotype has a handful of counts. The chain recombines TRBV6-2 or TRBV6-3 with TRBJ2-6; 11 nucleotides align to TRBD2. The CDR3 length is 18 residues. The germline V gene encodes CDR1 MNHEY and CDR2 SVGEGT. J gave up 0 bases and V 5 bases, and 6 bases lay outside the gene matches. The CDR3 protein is CASSPLTSGISGANVLTF. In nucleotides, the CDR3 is TGTGCCAGCAGTCCATTGACTAGCGGGATCTCTGGGGCCAACGTCCTGACTTTC.

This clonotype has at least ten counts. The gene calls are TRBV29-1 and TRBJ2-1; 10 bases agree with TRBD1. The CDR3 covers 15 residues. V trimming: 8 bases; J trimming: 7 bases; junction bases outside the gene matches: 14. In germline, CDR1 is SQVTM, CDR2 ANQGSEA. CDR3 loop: CSSLYGTGERNEQFF. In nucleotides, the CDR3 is TGCAGCTCTCTTTACGGGACAGGGGAAAGGAATGAGCAGTTCTTC.

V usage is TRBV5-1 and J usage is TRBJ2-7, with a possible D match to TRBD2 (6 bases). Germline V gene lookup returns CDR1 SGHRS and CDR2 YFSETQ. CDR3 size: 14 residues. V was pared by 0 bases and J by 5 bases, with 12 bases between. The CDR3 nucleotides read TGCGCCAGCAGCTTGGCCCTCACGGGGGACGAGCAGTACTTC. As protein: CASSLALTGDEQYF.

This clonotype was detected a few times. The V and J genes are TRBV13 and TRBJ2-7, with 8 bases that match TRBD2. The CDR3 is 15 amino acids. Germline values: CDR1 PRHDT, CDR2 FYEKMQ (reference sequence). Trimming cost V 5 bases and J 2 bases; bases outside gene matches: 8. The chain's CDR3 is CASSREGAGAYEQYF. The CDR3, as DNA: TGTGCCAGCAGCCGAGAGGGAGCGGGAGCCTACGAGCAGTACTTC.

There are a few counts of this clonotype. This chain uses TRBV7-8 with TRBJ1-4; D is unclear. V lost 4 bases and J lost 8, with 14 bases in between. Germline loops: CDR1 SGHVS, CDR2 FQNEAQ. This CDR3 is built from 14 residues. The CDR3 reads CASSSRTSLEKLFF. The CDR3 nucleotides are TGTGCCAGCAGCTCCCGGACTAGTCTCGAAAAACTGTTTTTT. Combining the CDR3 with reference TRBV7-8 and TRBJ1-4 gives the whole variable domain GAGVSQSPRYKVAKRGQDVALRCDPISGHVSLFWYQQALGQGPEFLTYFQNEAQLDKSGLPSDRFFAERPEGSVSTLKIQRTQQEDSAVYLCASSSRTSLEKLFFGSGTQLSVL.

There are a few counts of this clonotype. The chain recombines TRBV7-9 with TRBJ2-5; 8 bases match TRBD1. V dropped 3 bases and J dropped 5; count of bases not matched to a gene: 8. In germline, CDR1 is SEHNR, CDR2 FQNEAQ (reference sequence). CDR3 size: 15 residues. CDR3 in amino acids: CASSFVPTGDETQYF. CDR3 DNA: TGTGCCAGCAGCTTTGTGCCGACAGGGGATGAGACCCAGTACTTC. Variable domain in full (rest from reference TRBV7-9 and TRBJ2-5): DTGVSQNPRHKITKRGQNVTFRCDPISEHNRLYWYRQTLGQGPEFLTYFQNEAQLEKSRLLSDRFSAERPKGSFSTLEIQRTEQGDSAMYLCASSFVPTGDETQYFGPGTRLLVL.

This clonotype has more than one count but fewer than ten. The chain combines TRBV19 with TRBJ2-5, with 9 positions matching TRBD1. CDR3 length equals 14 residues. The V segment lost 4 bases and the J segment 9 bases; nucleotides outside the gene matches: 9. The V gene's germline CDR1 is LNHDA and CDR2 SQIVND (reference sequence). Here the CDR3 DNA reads TGTGCCAGTAGTAAGAGTGGGACAGGGAAGGCCCAGTACTTC. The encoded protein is CASSKSGTGKAQYF.

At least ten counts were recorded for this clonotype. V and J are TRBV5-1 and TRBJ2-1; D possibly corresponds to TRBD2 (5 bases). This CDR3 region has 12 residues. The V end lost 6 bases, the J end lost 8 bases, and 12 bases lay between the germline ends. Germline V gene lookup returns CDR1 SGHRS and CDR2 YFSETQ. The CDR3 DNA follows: TGCGCCAGCAAACGAGGGAATGATGAGCAGTTCTTC. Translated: CASKRGNDEQFF.

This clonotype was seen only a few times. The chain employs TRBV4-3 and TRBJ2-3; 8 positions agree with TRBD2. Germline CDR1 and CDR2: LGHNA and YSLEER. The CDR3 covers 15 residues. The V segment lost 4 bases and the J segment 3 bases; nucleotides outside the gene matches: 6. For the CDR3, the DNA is TGCGCCAGCAGCCTCGGGGCGGGAGGAACAGATACGCAGTATTTT. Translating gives CASSLGAGGTDTQYF.